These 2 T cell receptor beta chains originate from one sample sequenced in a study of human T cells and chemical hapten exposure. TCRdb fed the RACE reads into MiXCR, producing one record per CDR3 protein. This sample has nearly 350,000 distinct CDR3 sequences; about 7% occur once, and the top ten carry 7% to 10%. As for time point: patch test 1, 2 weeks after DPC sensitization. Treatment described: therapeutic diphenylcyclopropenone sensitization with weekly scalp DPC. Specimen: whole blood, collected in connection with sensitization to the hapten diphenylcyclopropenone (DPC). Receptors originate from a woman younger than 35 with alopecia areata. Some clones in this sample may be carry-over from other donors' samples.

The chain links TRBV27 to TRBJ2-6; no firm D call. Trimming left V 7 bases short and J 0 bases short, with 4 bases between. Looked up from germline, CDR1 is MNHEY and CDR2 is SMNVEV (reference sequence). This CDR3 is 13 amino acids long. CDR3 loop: CASKSSGANVLTF. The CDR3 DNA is TGTGCCAGCAAAAGCTCTGGGGCCAACGTCCTGACTTTC.

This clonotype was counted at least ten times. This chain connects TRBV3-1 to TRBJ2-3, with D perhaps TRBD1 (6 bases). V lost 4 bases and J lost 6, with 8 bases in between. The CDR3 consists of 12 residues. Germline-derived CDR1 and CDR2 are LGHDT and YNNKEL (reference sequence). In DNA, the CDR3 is TGTGCCAGCAGCCCAGGGGTCGATACGCAGTATTTT. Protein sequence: CASSPGVDTQYF.